These 24 T cell receptor beta chains were sequenced from one sample in a study of blood T cells in healthy people across ages. Next came a second PCR, run for about 7 to 12 cycles, which used a sample-barcoded 5' primer along with a J-beta primer mix. Each CDR3 protein is one row after TCRdb ran MiXCR on the 5' RACE reads. The sample holds fewer than 1.5 million distinct CDR3 sequences, roughly 40% seen once. Sequencing was performed on blood. The receptors derive from a young woman in good health.

This chain uses TRBV9 with TRBJ2-1, with 8 bases that match TRBD2. The junction had 9 bases not matched to a gene; V was cut back by 3 bases and J by 7 bases. The length of the CDR3 is 15 residues. Germline assignment: CDR1 SGDLS and CDR2 YYNGEE. The CDR3 sequence is CASSDQPGTSNEQFF. CDR3 DNA sequence: TGTGCCAGCAGCGACCAGCCCGGGACTAGTAATGAGCAGTTCTTC. The full variable domain, in which reference TRBV9 and TRBJ2-1 provide the parts outside the CDR3, is DSGVTQTPKHLITATGQRVTLRCSPRSGDLSVYWYQQSLDQGLQFLIQYYNGEERAKGNILERFSAQQFPDLHSELNLSSLELGDSALYFCASSDQPGTSNEQFFGPGTRLTVL.

The genes are TRBV9 and TRBJ1-2; no firm D call. The CDR3 has 12 residues. Trimming removed 3 bases at V and 7 bases at J, with 10 bases between. Germline CDR1 reads SGDLS; CDR2 reads YYNGEE. The CDR3 nucleotides read TGTGCCAGCAGCGGAGTCCCTCTTGGCTACACCTTC. It translates to CASSGVPLGYTF.

The chain joins TRBV20-1 to TRBJ2-3; TRBD2 is a possible D gene (6 bases). The CDR3 extends over 13 amino acids. V lost 5 bases to trimming and J lost 5 bases, with 14 bases between them. Looked up from germline, CDR1 is DFQATT and CDR2 is SNEGSKA (reference sequence). CDR3 loop: CSAGTPGVDTQYF. DNA for the CDR3: TGCAGTGCTGGCACCCCGGGGGTAGATACGCAGTATTTT.

The chain joins TRBV28 to TRBJ2-7; 7 bases line up with TRBD1. This CDR3 comprises 19 residues. Germline V lookup: CDR1 MDHEN, CDR2 SYDVKM. Trimming at V came to 5 bases and at J to 4 bases, leaving 23 bases not matched to a gene. This CDR3 reads CASSRPKSRLKGARYEQYF. The DNA of the CDR3 is TGTGCCAGCAGTCGACCCAAATCCCGGTTGAAGGGGGCGCGGTACGAGCAGTACTTC.

V gene TRBV5-1 combines with J gene TRBJ2-2; TRBD2 agrees at 13 bases. Trimming took 5 bases from V and 7 from J; bases not matched to a gene: 14. The CDR3 is 18 residues long. CDR1 and CDR2 (germline): SGHRS, YFSETQ. The CDR3 nucleotides read TGCGCCAGCAGACGTAGTGCCGGGACTAGCGGGGCTTACGGGGAGCTGTTTTTT. Translating gives CASRRSAGTSGAYGELFF.

The rearrangement links TRBV5-6 to TRBJ2-1; D tentatively reads TRBD1 or TRBD2 (6 bases each). The V end was cut by 4 bases, the J end by 15 bases, with 20 bases between. This CDR3 contains 13 residues. Germline-derived CDR1 and CDR2 are SGHDT and YYEEEE. The CDR3 loop reads CASSVGGGWGAFF. DNA for the CDR3: TGTGCCAGCAGCGTGGGGGGCGGCTGGGGGGCGTTCTTC. Filled out from reference TRBV5-6 and TRBJ2-1, the complete variable domain reads DAGVTQSPTHLIKTRGQQVTLRCSPKSGHDTVSWYQQALGQGPQFIFQYYEEEERQRGNFPDRFSGHQFPNYSSELNVNALLLGDSALYLCASSVGGGWGAFFGPGTRLTVL.

There are many counts of this clonotype. V and J are TRBV7-9 and TRBJ1-5, with D hard to call. The length of the CDR3 is 13 residues. The ends were cut back, 5 bases at V and 4 bases at J, with 9 bases in the middle. Germline V gene lookup returns CDR1 SEHNR and CDR2 FQNEAQ (reference sequence). The CDR3 reads CASSATQNQPQHF. In nucleotides, the CDR3 is TGTGCCAGCAGCGCAACCCAGAATCAGCCCCAGCATTTT.

CDR3 protein: CASSLVNGEQFF. As DNA, the CDR3 is TGTGCCAGCAGCTTAGTCAATGGTGAGCAGTTCTTC. The chain is built from TRBV11-2 and TRBJ2-1; D remains ambiguous. The CDR3 has 12 amino acids. The ends were cut back, 1 base at V and 9 bases at J, with 7 bases in the middle. Germline assignment: CDR1 SGHAT and CDR2 FQNNGV.

Only a few counts were recorded for this clonotype. This chain links TRBV12-3 or TRBV12-4 with TRBJ2-7, with D tentatively TRBD2 (5 bases). The V gene lost 3 bases and the J gene lost 4 bases, with 10 bases spanning the gap. The CDR3 runs 13 residues. The CDR3 reads CASSFRPGYEQYF. In DNA, the CDR3 is TGTGCCAGCAGTTTCCGCCCGGGGTACGAGCAGTACTTC.

This clonotype occurred a few times. The rearrangement uses TRBV20-1 and TRBJ2-4; D remains ambiguous. The CDR3 extends over 14 amino acids. The germline CDR1 and CDR2 sequences are DFQATT and SNEGSKA (reference sequence). V was pared by 4 bases and J by 3 bases, with 13 bases between. DNA for the CDR3: TGCAGTGCTAAGGGATTAGAGGACAAAAACATTCAGTACTTC. It specifies CSAKGLEDKNIQYF.

This clonotype was counted between two and nine times. The V call is TRBV5-6, the J call TRBJ1-2; 7 bases align to TRBD1. Germline V gene data show CDR1 as SGHDT and CDR2 as YYEEEE. This CDR3 is built from 14 residues. Losses at the gene ends were 6 bases for V and 4 bases for J; bases not matched to a gene: 9. For the CDR3, the DNA is TGTGCCAGCACCAAAAAGGGGGCAGGCTATGGCTACACCTTC. Protein: CASTKKGAGYGYTF.

As regards this clonotype: This may come from a read error, since a much larger clone is one base off. Since no conserved phenylalanine or tryptophan closes the CDR3, a read error is the likely cause. The chain uses TRBV29-1 and TRBJ2-7, with TRBD1 identical over 7 bases. The V gene's germline CDR1 is SQVTM and CDR2 ANQGSEA. V was pared by 5 bases and J by 7 bases, with 14 bases of the junction left unmatched. The CDR3 is 14 residues long. CDR3 sequence reads: CSVLPGGISGEQYC. CDR3 nucleotides: TGCAGCGTTCTTCCAGGGGGTATTTCGGGGGAGCAGTACTGC.

This chain connects TRBV6-2 or TRBV6-3 to TRBJ1-2; D possibly corresponds to TRBD1 (5 bases). Germline values: CDR1 MNHEY, CDR2 SVGEGT. This CDR3 comprises 14 residues. V was clipped by 7 bases and J by 0 bases, with 12 bases between them. The CDR3 nucleotides read TGTGCCAGCACCCCACAGGTTACTAACTATGGCTACACCTTC. Residues: CASTPQVTNYGYTF.

The J gene is TRBJ2-3, the V gene TRBV27; no firm D call. Looked up from germline, CDR1 is MNHEY and CDR2 is SMNVEV (reference sequence). The CDR3 length is 15 residues. With 3 bases removed from V and 4 bases from J, the gap between germline ends came to 14 bases. The CDR3 loop is CASSFGPHLPDTQYF. CDR3 DNA sequence: TGTGCCAGCAGTTTCGGGCCGCATCTCCCAGATACGCAGTATTTT.

The chain links TRBV12-3 or TRBV12-4 to TRBJ1-5, with D unresolved. V dropped 6 bases and J dropped 3 bases, with 18 bases sitting between them. The CDR3 sequence is 16 residues long. The CDR3 nucleotides are TGTGCCAGCAGACCCTGGGATAGGGAGATCAATCAGCCCCAGCATTTT. This codes for CASRPWDREINQPQHF.

The rearrangement links TRBV5-1 to TRBJ1-2, with D possibly TRBD1 on 6 matching bases. The V gene's germline CDR1 is SGHRS and CDR2 YFSETQ. The V end lost 2 bases, the J end lost 1 base, and 18 bases lay between the germline ends. The CDR3 is 17 amino acids. The chain's CDR3 is CASSFDRTRKDNYGYTF. The CDR3 nucleotides are TGCGCCAGCAGCTTCGACAGGACTCGCAAGGATAACTATGGCTACACCTTC.

This clonotype was seen a few times. The chain joins TRBV5-1 to TRBJ1-2, with D unresolved. V was clipped by 3 bases and J by 0 bases, with 12 bases between them. Looked up from germline, CDR1 is SGHRS and CDR2 is YFSETQ. The length of the CDR3 is 15 residues. CDR3 coding DNA: TGCGCCAGCAGCTATCGACAAAATGCTAACTATGGCTACACCTTC. Encoded protein: CASSYRQNANYGYTF.

This clonotype appeared a few times. The chain joins TRBV29-1 to TRBJ2-7; 7 bases fit TRBD1. Per germline, CDR1 SQVTM and CDR2 ANQGSEA. CDR3 length: 14 amino acids. V lost 6 bases and J lost 3; bases outside the gene matches: 11. CDR3 DNA sequence: TGCAGCGTGATGACAGGGACCCTCTTCTACGAGCAGTACTTC. Residues: CSVMTGTLFYEQYF.

This clonotype was picked up a small number of times. The V gene is TRBV29-1, the J gene TRBJ1-1; D not resolved. Trimming stripped 3 bases from V and 0 bases from J, with 8 bases between. The germline V gene has CDR1 SQVTM and CDR2 ANQGSEA. The CDR3 contains 13 residues. The CDR3 is CSVDKGMNTEAFF. CDR3 coding DNA: TGCAGCGTTGATAAGGGTATGAACACTGAAGCTTTCTTT.

J is TRBJ2-3 and V is TRBV4-2, with 10 bases identical to TRBD2. This CDR3 contains 20 residues. V gave up 0 bases and J gave up 2 bases; unmatched junction bases: 14. CDR1 is LGHNA and CDR2 is YNFKEQ in the germline V gene. CDR3 DNA sequence: TGTGCCAGCAGCCAAGAGGAATGGGCTAGCGGGGGTTCATACACAGATACGCAGTATTTT. Translated, it gives CASSQEEWASGGSYTDTQYF.

This clonotype was picked up many times. The chain joins TRBV29-1 to TRBJ2-5, with 9 bases fitting TRBD2. CDR1 and CDR2 (germline): SQVTM, ANQGSEA. V lost 3 bases, J lost 1 base, and 6 bases stayed unmatched. The CDR3 has 15 amino acids. The CDR3 DNA sequence: TGCAGCGTTGAGAGACTAGCGGCTTCCCAAGAGACCCAGTACTTC. This encodes CSVERLAASQETQYF.

The J gene is TRBJ2-1, the V gene TRBV6-2 or TRBV6-3; 9 positions agree with TRBD2. Germline V gene lookup returns CDR1 MNHEY and CDR2 SVGEGT. Trimming removed 6 bases from V and 8 bases from J; junction bases left unmatched: 8. CDR3 length: 14 residues. The CDR3 loop reads CASSRYSGSYEQFF. In DNA form, the CDR3 reads TGTGCCAGCAGCCGATATAGCGGGAGCTATGAGCAGTTCTTC.

Only a few counts were recorded for this clonotype. The chain has TRBV2 and TRBJ1-5; a possible D gene is TRBD1 (5 bases). The CDR3 spans 14 residues. Germline assignment: CDR1 SNHLY and CDR2 FYNNEI. Trimming took off 3 bases at V and 5 bases at J, with 11 bases between the two ends. CDR3 amino acids: CASSDRGWDQPQHF. CDR3 in DNA: TGTGCCAGCAGTGATCGGGGGTGGGATCAGCCCCAGCATTTT.

V gene TRBV25-1 combines with J gene TRBJ1-2; D is perhaps TRBD1 (6 bases). Per the germline V gene, CDR1 is MGHDK and CDR2 is SYGVNS. This CDR3 is built from 13 residues. V shed 1 base and J shed 7 bases, with 10 bases lying between them. DNA for the CDR3: TGTGCCAGCAGTGAATTCGGGGGGGCTGGCTACACCTTC. This codes for CASSEFGGAGYTF.